The 18 T cell receptor beta chains listed next were all sequenced from one sample in a study of OX40 agonist ivuxolimab in advanced cancers. Generated by immunoSEQ multiplex PCR, the TCRdb table keeps only in-frame clones and is missing some. The table lists 15,000 to 20,000 clones, about 86% of them singletons. Sample: CD4+ or CD8+ T cells sorted from blood, taken in a trial of the OX40 agonist ivuxolimab. Every receptor here comes from an adult with an advanced solid tumor such as melanoma, head and neck, liver or kidney cancer.

J is TRBJ2-2 and V is TRBV19; 10 bases line up with TRBD2. V trimming: 5 bases; J trimming: 3 bases; junction bases outside the gene matches: 3. The CDR3 has 15 amino acids. Germline CDR1 and CDR2: LNHDA and SQIVND (reference sequence). CDR3 nucleotides: TGTGCCAGTAGTCCGACTAGCGGGTACACCGGGGAGCTGTTTTTT. Amino acids: CASSPTSGYTGELFF. The variable domain in full, completed from reference TRBV19 and TRBJ2-2, reads DGGITQSPKYLFRKEGQNVTLSCEQNLNHDAMYWYRQDPGQGLRLIYYSQIVNDFQKGDIAEGYSVSREKKESFPLTVTSAQKNPTAFYLCASSPTSGYTGELFFGEGSRLTVL.

This clone was counted once. The chain employs TRBV2 and TRBJ1-4; D is unclear. CDR3 length equals 13 residues. The V gene's germline CDR1 is SNHLY and CDR2 FYNNEI. V was pared by 7 bases and J by 2 bases, with 8 bases between. This chain's CDR3 is CASMGNTNEKLFF. CDR3 DNA sequence: TGTGCCAGCATGGGGAACACTAATGAAAAACTGTTTTTT.

The CDR3 loop reads CASSLEGLGSRYNEQFF. The CDR3 coding sequence is TGTGCCAGCAGCTTAGAGGGCTTAGGATCTAGGTACAATGAGCAGTTCTTC. The chain uses TRBV11-2 and TRBJ2-1; D not resolved. The V end was cut by 0 bases, the J end by 4 bases, with 16 bases between. Per the germline V gene, CDR1 is SGHAT and CDR2 is FQNNGV. The CDR3 has 17 residues.

The V and J genes are TRBV19 and TRBJ2-7; D remains unclear. This CDR3 region has 12 residues. V was cut by 2 bases and J by 5 bases, with 7 bases left in between. Germline CDR1 is LNHDA and CDR2 is SQIVND (reference sequence). The CDR3 loop reads CASSITGDEQYF. In DNA form, the CDR3 reads TGTGCCAGTAGTATAACTGGGGACGAGCAGTACTTC.

This chain joins TRBV15 and TRBJ1-1; no firm D call. Looked up from germline, CDR1 is LNHNV and CDR2 is YYDKDF (reference sequence). The CDR3 covers 15 residues. V was shortened by 3 bases and J by 1 base, with 12 bases between the two germline ends. CDR3 bases: TGTGCCACCAGCAGGGCGATTTCGACGAACACTGAAGCTTTCTTT. Protein sequence: CATSRAISTNTEAFF.

The chain combines TRBV7-8 with TRBJ1-6; D gene unclear. This CDR3 contains 12 residues. Trimming took 1 base from V and 15 from J, leaving 10 bases between them. CDR1 is SGHVS and CDR2 is FQNEAQ in the germline V gene. CDR3 sequence reads: CASSLEAAYLHF. The CDR3 nucleotides read TGTGCCAGCAGCTTAGAAGCGGCTTACCTCCACTTT.

The genes are TRBV5-1 and TRBJ2-5; the D gene is possibly TRBD1 (6 bases). Germline lookup yields CDR1 SGHRS and CDR2 YFSETQ. The CDR3 is 13 residues long. The V gene lost 2 bases and the J gene lost 3 bases, with 8 bases spanning the gap. The CDR3 region has the DNA TGCGCCAGCAGCTTACAGGGAGAAGAGACCCAGTACTTC. It specifies CASSLQGEETQYF.

The chain uses TRBV7-3 and TRBJ1-1; D ambiguous. V lost 2 bases to trimming and J lost 3 bases, with 10 bases between them. CDR3 size: 14 residues. Germline CDR1 is SGHTA and CDR2 is FQGTGA. The CDR3 DNA sequence: TGTGCCAGCAGCTTAGCGGGGTGGGACACTGAAGCTTTCTTT. It yields the protein CASSLAGWDTEAFF. The full variable domain, its missing parts supplied by reference TRBV7-3 and TRBJ1-1, is GAGVSQTPSNKVTEKGKYVELRCDPISGHTALYWYRQSLGQGPEFLIYFQGTGAADDSGLPNDRFFAVRPEGSVSTLKIQRTERGDSAVYLCASSLAGWDTEAFFGQGTRLTVV.

This rearrangement joins TRBV15 to TRBJ1-2; no firm D call. The germline V gene encodes CDR1 LNHNV and CDR2 YYDKDF (reference sequence). This CDR3 is built from 13 residues. V was trimmed by 1 base and J by 1 base, leaving 4 bases between them. The CDR3: CATSRGINYGYTF. The CDR3 DNA sequence: TGTGCCACCAGCAGAGGCATTAACTATGGCTACACCTTC.

This rearrangement joins TRBV18 to TRBJ1-2, with TRBD1 matching 7 bases. CDR1 KGHSH and CDR2 LQKENI come from the germline V gene. There are 13 residues in the CDR3. Germline trimming cut 7 bases from V and 3 bases from J; bases unmatched to any gene: 5. CDR3 sequence (DNA): TGTGCCAGCTTATCGGGACAGCACTATGGCTACACCTTC. Its protein is CASLSGQHYGYTF.

The chain couples TRBV19 to TRBJ2-7; TRBD1 might be the D (5 bases). Germline V gene lookup returns CDR1 LNHDA and CDR2 SQIVND (reference sequence). CDR3 length: 13 residues. Trimming stripped 4 bases from V and 0 bases from J, with 7 bases between. CDR3 DNA sequence: TGTGCCAGTAGTAGGCAGGGCTCCTACGAGCAGTACTTC. It yields the protein CASSRQGSYEQYF.

This clone was picked up a small number of times. The chain employs TRBV10-1 and TRBJ2-7; D remains ambiguous. Germline CDR1 is WNHNN and CDR2 is SYGVQD (reference sequence). CDR3 length equals 12 residues. V dropped 2 bases and J dropped 1 base, with 3 bases sitting between them. Here the CDR3 DNA reads TGCGCCAGCAGTGAGCGGTCCTACGAGCAGTACTTC. This sequence encodes CASSERSYEQYF.

This clone was seen a handful of times. This chain links TRBV7-6 with TRBJ2-1; 8 bases are shared with TRBD2. This CDR3 has 15 amino acids. Germline V gene lookup returns CDR1 SGHVS and CDR2 FNYEAQ. Trimming removed 5 bases from V and 5 bases from J; junction bases left unmatched: 8. Here the CDR3 reads CASSPRRGANNEQFF. CDR3 sequence (DNA): TGTGCCAGCAGCCCCCGGCGGGGGGCCAACAATGAGCAGTTCTTC.

This clone was counted only a few times. J is TRBJ1-2 and V is TRBV5-1; a weak D match, TRBD1 (5 bases). Germline-derived CDR1 and CDR2 are SGHRS and YFSETQ. V was pared by 5 bases and J by 3 bases, with 26 bases between. The CDR3 is 18 amino acids. The DNA of the CDR3 is TGCGCCAGCAGGTCCGGGGCAAGGGCCCTCCATATCCACTATGGCTACACCTTC. Translation gives CASRSGARALHIHYGYTF. The full variable domain, completed using reference TRBV5-1 and TRBJ1-2, is KAGVTQTPRYLIKTRGQQVTLSCSPISGHRSVSWYQQTPGQGLQFLFEYFSETQRNKGNFPGRFSGRQFSNSRSEMNVSTLELGDSALYLCASRSGARALHIHYGYTFGSGTRLTVV.

The chain recombines TRBV28 with TRBJ2-3; D unresolved. Germline CDR1 is MDHEN and CDR2 is SYDVKM. CDR3 length: 15 residues. V dropped 5 bases and J dropped 3 bases, with 15 bases sitting between them. The CDR3 region is CASSPTLGPTDTQYF. As DNA, the CDR3 is TGTGCCAGCAGTCCAACCCTCGGACCAACAGATACGCAGTATTTT.

The genes are TRBV27 and TRBJ1-1, with unresolved D. V was pared by 9 bases and J by 1 base, with 15 bases between. The CDR3 totals 14 residues. The germline V gene has CDR1 MNHEY and CDR2 SMNVEV (reference sequence). The DNA of the CDR3 is TGTGCCAGTAATTCCGTATACACGAACACTGAAGCTTTCTTT. As protein: CASNSVYTNTEAFF.

The rearrangement joins TRBV4-2 to TRBJ1-6; 8 positions agree with TRBD1. J lost 8 bases, V lost 0 bases, and 9 bases had no gene match. The CDR3 contains 17 residues. Germline-derived CDR1 and CDR2 are LGHNA and YNFKEQ. CDR3 sequence: CASSQEAQGAGHSPLHF. DNA for the CDR3: TGTGCCAGCAGCCAAGAGGCCCAGGGGGCAGGTCATTCACCCCTCCACTTT.

This chain links TRBV6-6 with TRBJ1-5; D might be TRBD1 (5 bases). Germline V gene lookup returns CDR1 MNHNY and CDR2 SVGAGI (reference sequence). Trimming stripped 0 bases from V and 7 bases from J, with 10 bases between. The CDR3 extends over 14 amino acids. CDR3: CASSYSDSGQPQHF. Written as DNA, the CDR3 is TGTGCCAGCAGTTACTCAGACAGTGGACAGCCCCAGCATTTT.